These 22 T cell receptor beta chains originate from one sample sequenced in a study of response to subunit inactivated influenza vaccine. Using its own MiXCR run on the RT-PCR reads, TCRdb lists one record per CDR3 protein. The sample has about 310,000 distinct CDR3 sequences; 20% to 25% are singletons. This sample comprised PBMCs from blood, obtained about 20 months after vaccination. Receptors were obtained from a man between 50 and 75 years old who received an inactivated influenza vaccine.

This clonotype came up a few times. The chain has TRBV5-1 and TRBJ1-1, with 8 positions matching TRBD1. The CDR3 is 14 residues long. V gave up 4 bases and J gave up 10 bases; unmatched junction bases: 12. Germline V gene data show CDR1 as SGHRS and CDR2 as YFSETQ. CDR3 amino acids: CASSVDRGRAGAFF. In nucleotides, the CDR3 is TGCGCCAGCAGCGTTGACAGGGGCCGCGCCGGAGCTTTCTTT.

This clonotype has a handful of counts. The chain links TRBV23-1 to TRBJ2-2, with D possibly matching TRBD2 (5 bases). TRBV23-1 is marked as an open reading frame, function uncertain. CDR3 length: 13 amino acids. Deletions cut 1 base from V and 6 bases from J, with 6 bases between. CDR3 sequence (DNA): TGCGCCAGCAGTCAATTGGAGGCCGGGGAGCTGTTTTTT. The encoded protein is CASSQLEAGELFF.

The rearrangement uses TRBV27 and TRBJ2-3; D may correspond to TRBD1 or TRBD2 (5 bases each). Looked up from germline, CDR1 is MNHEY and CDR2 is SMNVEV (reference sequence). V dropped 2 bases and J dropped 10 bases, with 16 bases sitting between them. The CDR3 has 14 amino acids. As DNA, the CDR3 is TGTGCCAGCAGTTTAGAGGGGTCGGGATTAGCGCAGTATTTT. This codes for CASSLEGSGLAQYF.

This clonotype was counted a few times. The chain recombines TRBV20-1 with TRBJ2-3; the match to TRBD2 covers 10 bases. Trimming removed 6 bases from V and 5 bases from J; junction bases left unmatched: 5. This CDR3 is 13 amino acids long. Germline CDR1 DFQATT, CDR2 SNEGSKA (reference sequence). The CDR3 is CSANLAGEDTQYF. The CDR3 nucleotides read TGCAGTGCGAATCTAGCGGGGGAAGATACGCAGTATTTT.

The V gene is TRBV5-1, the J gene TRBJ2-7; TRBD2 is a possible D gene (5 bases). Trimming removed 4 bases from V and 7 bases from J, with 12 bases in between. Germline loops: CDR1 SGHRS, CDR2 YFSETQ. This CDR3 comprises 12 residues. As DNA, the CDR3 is TGCGCCAGCAGCCAAAGCGGACCTGAGCAGTACTTC. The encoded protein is CASSQSGPEQYF.

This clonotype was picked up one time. This CDR3 reads CASSATPRTQYF. The CDR3 DNA sequence: TGTGCCAGCAGCGCCACTCCCCGGACCCAGTACTTC. The chain has TRBV7-2 and TRBJ2-5; D is undetermined. Germline loops: CDR1 SGHTA, CDR2 FQGNSA. Trimming took off 5 bases at V and 7 bases at J, with 11 bases between the two ends. The CDR3 has 12 residues.

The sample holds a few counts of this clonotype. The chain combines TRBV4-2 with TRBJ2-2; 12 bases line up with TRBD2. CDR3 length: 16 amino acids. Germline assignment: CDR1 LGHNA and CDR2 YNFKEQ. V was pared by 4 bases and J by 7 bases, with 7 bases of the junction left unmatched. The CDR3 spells CASSPLAGGHNGELFF. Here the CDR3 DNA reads TGTGCCAGCAGCCCCCTAGCGGGGGGGCATAACGGGGAGCTGTTTTTT.

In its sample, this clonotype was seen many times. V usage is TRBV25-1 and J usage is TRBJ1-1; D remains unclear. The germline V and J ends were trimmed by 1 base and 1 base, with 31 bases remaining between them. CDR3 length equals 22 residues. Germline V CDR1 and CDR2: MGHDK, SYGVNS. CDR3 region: CASSECGRRIYPQGIRNTEAFF. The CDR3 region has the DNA TGTGCCAGCAGTGAATGTGGTAGGAGAATTTACCCCCAAGGTATTCGGAACACTGAAGCTTTCTTT. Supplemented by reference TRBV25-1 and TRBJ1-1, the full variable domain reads EADIYQTPRYLVIGTGKKITLECSQTMGHDKMYWYQQDPGMELHLIHYSYGVNSTEKGDLSSESTVSRIRTEHFPLTLESARPSHTSQYLCASSECGRRIYPQGIRNTEAFFGQGTRLTVV.

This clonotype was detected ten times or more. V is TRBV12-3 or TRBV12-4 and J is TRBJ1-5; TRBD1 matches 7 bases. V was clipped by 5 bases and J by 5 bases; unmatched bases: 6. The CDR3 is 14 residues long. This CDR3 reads CASSRRGRDQPQHF. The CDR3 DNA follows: TGTGCCAGCAGTCGTAGGGGGCGCGATCAGCCCCAGCATTTT.

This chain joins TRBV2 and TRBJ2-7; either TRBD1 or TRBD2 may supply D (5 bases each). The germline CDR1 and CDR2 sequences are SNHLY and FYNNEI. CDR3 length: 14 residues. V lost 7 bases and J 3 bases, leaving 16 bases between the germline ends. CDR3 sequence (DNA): TGTGCCAGCACTACCGGGACCGTAAGCTACGAGCAGTACTTC. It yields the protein CASTTGTVSYEQYF.

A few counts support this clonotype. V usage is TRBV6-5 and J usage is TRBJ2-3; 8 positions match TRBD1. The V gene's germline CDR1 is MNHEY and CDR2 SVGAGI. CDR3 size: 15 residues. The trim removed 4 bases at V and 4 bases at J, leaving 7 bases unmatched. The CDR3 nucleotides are TGTGCCAGCAGTTTTCCGACAGGGGCCGCAGATACGCAGTATTTT. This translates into CASSFPTGAADTQYF.

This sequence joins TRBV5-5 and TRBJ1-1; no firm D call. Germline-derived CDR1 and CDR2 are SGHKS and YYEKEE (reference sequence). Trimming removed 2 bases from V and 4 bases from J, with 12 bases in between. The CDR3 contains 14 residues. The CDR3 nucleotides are TGTGCCAGCAGCTTTCCTGCTCTACCCACTGAAGCTTTCTTT. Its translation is CASSFPALPTEAFF.

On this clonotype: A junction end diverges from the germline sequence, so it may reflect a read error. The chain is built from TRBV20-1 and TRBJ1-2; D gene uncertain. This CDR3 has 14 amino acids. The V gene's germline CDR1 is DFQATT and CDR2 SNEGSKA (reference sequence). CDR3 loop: CSAIARDPKYGYTF. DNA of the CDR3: TGCAGTGCTATCGCGCGAGACCCTAAATATGGCTACACCTTC.

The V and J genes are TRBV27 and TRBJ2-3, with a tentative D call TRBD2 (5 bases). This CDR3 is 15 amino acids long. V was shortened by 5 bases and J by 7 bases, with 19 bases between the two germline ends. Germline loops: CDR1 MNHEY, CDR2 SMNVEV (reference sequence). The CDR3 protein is CASSPLGSQVNTQYF. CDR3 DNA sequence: TGTGCCAGCAGTCCATTAGGGAGTCAAGTTAATACGCAGTATTTT.

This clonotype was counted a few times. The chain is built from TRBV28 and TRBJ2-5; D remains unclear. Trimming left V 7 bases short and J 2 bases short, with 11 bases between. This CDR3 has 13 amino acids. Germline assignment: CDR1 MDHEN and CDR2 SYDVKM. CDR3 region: CASNRLWQETQYF. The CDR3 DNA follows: TGTGCCAGCAATCGGCTTTGGCAAGAGACCCAGTACTTC. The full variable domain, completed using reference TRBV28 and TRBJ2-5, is DVKVTQSSRYLVKRTGEKVFLECVQDMDHENMFWYRQDPGLGLRLIYFSYDVKMKEKGDIPEGYSVSREKKERFSLILESASTNQTSMYLCASNRLWQETQYFGPGTRLLVL.

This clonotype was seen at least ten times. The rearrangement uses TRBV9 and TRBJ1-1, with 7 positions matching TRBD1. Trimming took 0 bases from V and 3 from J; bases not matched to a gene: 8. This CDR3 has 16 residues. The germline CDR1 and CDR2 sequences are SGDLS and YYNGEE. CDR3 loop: CASSVGRGRADTEAFF. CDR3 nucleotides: TGTGCCAGCAGCGTAGGTAGGGGGCGGGCGGACACTGAAGCTTTCTTT.

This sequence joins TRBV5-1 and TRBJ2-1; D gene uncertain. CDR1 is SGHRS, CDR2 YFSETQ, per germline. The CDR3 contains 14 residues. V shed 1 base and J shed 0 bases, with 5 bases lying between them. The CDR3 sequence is CASSLTTSYNEQFF. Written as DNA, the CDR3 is TGCGCCAGCAGCTTGACGACCTCCTACAATGAGCAGTTCTTC.

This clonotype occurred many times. The CDR3 is CASSRGANTEAFF. The DNA of the CDR3 is TGTGCCAGCAGCCGAGGCGCCAACACTGAAGCTTTCTTT. This sequence joins TRBV9 and TRBJ1-1; unclear D gene. Germline V gene lookup returns CDR1 SGDLS and CDR2 YYNGEE. This CDR3 spans 13 amino acids. V lost 4 bases and J 2 bases, leaving 9 bases between the germline ends.

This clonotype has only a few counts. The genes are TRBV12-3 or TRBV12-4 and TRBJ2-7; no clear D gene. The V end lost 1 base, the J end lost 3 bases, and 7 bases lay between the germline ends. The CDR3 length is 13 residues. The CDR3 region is CASSLGGRYEQYF. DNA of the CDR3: TGTGCCAGCAGTTTAGGCGGACGCTACGAGCAGTACTTC.

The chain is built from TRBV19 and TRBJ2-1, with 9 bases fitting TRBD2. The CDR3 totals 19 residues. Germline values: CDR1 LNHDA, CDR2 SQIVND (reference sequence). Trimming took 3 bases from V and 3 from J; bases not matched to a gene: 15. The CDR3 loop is CASSMIGTSRIRGYNEQFF. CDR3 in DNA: TGTGCCAGTAGTATGATCGGGACTAGCCGTATTAGGGGCTACAATGAGCAGTTCTTC.

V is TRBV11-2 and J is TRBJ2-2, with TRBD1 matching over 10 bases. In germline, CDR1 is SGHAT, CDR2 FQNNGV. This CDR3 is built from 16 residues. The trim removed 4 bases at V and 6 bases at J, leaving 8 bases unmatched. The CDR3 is CASSYRTGGGAGELFF. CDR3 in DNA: TGTGCCAGCAGCTATCGGACAGGGGGAGGGGCCGGGGAGCTGTTTTTT.

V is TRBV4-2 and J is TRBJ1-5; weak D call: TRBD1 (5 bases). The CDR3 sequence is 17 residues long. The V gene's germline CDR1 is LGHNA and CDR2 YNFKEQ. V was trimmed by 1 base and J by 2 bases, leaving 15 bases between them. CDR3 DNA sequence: TGTGCCAGCAGCCAAGCTCCGACTGGGGACGGCAATCAGCCCCAGCATTTT. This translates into CASSQAPTGDGNQPQHF.